Reported below is one T cell receptor (beta chain). This sample is part of a study of OX40 agonist ivuxolimab in advanced cancers. Looking at the study overall: At 0.01 to 10 mg/kg, ivuxolimab was administered intravenously to patients every 2 weeks. Of mixed ages from about 23 to 79 and averaging about 65 years, the group was 65% to 85% male.

Sequencing used immunoSEQ multiplex PCR; TCRdb keeps in-frame clones, though not all of them. Of tens of thousands of clones listed, around 88% are singletons. The CDR3 spans 16 residues. Germline V CDR1 and CDR2: SGHRS, YFSETQ. Trimming shortened V by 1 base and J by 0 bases, and 13 bases separated the two germline ends. It was autoimmune disease history or systemic immunosuppression that excluded patients. The source material was CD4+ or CD8+ T cells sorted from blood, sampled in a trial of the OX40 agonist ivuxolimab. The chain recombines TRBV5-1 with TRBJ1-1, with D tentatively TRBD1 (6 bases). The clonotype was recovered from an adult with an advanced solid tumor such as melanoma, head and neck, liver or kidney cancer. The CDR3 is CASSLRGAHVNTEAFF. The CDR3 DNA reads as TGCGCCAGCAGCTTGCGGGGGGCACATGTGAACACTGAAGCTTTCTTT.